A selection of T cell receptor beta chains follows, all from one sample in a study of cytomegalovirus exposure and HLA in healthy donors. Repertoires were generated with immunoSEQ multiplex PCR, while TCRdb's copy carries only in-frame clones and drops some. Of some 170,000 clones listed, about 83% were seen once; the top ten hold roughly 1.5%. The sequencing sample was made of PBMCs. The receptors here all came from a woman aged 25 to 39 in good health and CMV-seronegative. CDR3s leave out the opening cysteine and the closing phenylalanine or tryptophan. Fields, in order: V gene, J gene, CDR3 protein.

TRBV19	TRBJ1-1	ASSRTLLTEAF
TRBV6-1	TRBJ1-6	ASSRGQYNSPLH
TRBV5-1	TRBJ1-4	ASSLGAGNEKLF
TRBV11-2	TRBJ1-4	ASSSGTGPGDEKLF
TRBV15	TRBJ1-2	ATSRDLTGGRIGYT
TRBV10-3	TRBJ2-1	AIKPSGWGEQF
TRBV5-6	TRBJ2-7	ASSLVGGGEQY
TRBV23-1	TRBJ2-5	ASSHPRPGQQQETQY
TRBV6-6	TRBJ1-2	ASSTEQGADGYT
TRBV11-2	TRBJ2-7	ASSWDRSYEQY
TRBV10-3	TRBJ2-1	AISARGFDNEQF
TRBV5-1	TRBJ2-6	ASSLRTETGANVLT
TRBV4-1	TRBJ2-1	ASSQVGGTGSYNEQF
TRBV9	TRBJ2-2	ASSPAGLAANTGELF
TRBV7-2	TRBJ2-2	ASSIRLAGELF
TRBV9	TRBJ1-2	ASSVTGTGSSGYT
TRBV18	TRBJ1-1	ASSPTQGPPRVTEAF
TRBV2	TRBJ2-3	ASTRQGADTQY
TRBV7-9	TRBJ2-1	ASSRPAGQGRNEQF
TRBV15	TRBJ1-2	ATSRRDRGPAGYGYT
TRBV30	TRBJ1-6	AWSPGTGGSPLH
TRBV19	TRBJ2-7	ASSSRTSGMYEQY
TRBV7-6	TRBJ2-3	ASSPSDRPAPDTQY
TRBV5-6	TRBJ1-2	ASSIQGAAGGYT
TRBV7-2	TRBJ2-2	ASSMTSSGELF
TRBV7-2	TRBJ2-1	ASSLGPEQF
TRBV15	TRBJ1-6	ATSSPGNSPLH
TRBV5-1	TRBJ2-7	ASSSWQGNYEQY
TRBV9	TRBJ2-1	ASSPRDRGRNEQF
TRBV10-1	TRBJ1-1	ASSASPGGATEAF
TRBV6-6	TRBJ1-5	ASSYRRGQEPQH